This T cell receptor beta chain was recovered during a study of identical twins. Findings and caveats of the study: Insertions were reduced in abundant cord blood beta clonotypes but not in memory repertoires.

This clonotype was counted at least ten times. Its specificity is not known. CDR1 is SGHRS and CDR2 is YFSETQ in the germline V gene. V was pared by 2 bases and J by 1 base, with 7 bases of the junction left unmatched. The CDR3 totals 17 residues. Each CDR3 protein is one row after TCRdb ran MiXCR on the 5' RACE reads. The data hold approximately 890,000 distinct CDR3 sequences, with about 12% observed a single time. The same specimen was also included in a second study, on yellow fever vaccine responses in identical twins. That paper states: Twins reportedly mounted vaccine T cell responses that seemed partly convergent, partly personalized.

The TCR originated in a woman aged 18 to 35 in good health. The sequenced material came from PBMCs. The chain carries TRBV5-1 and TRBJ2-5; 11 bases fit TRBD2. The CDR3 sequence: CASSFGTSGQLQETQYF. CDR3 coding DNA: TGCGCCAGCAGCTTTGGGACTAGCGGACAGCTCCAAGAGACCCAGTACTTC.